One T cell receptor beta chain is described in this entry. The antigen is not known. This likely reflects a read error, since a far larger clone is one base away. The data are from a study of shared clonotypes between healthy human individuals. Looking at the study overall: Donor ages ranged 18 to 49 years: two women, three men.

Overall study results and limits: Enrolling few donors narrowed the genetic and exposure-history diversity that was represented. Sampling was confined to blood; repertoires within tissues likely differ.

Healthy adults negative for HIV, lacking recent acute infections or vaccinations, served as donors. The V end was cut by 4 bases, the J end by 0 bases, with 16 bases between. Germline V gives CDR1 LGHNA, CDR2 YNFKEQ. The length of the CDR3 is 17 residues. TCRdb's table, derived via immunoSEQ multiplex PCR, lists solely in-frame clones and lacks some. Of approximately 470,000 clones in the sample, approximately 81% were seen once. The chain recombines TRBV4-2 with TRBJ1-5, with D uncertain. Input material: PBMCs. This TCR was recovered from a woman aged 40 to 49 in good health. Some clones in this sample may be carry-over from other donors' samples. DNA for the CDR3: TGTGCCAGCAGCCTGTCGGAGTTTCTTGGTAGCAATCAGCCCCAGCATTTT. It specifies CASSLSEFLGSNQPQHF.